This T cell receptor beta chain was found in a study of siplizumab effects on memory and regulatory T cells. CDR1 SGHRS and CDR2 YFSETQ come from the germline V gene. The germline V and J ends were trimmed by 2 bases and 3 bases, with 9 bases remaining between them. The CDR3 extends over 13 amino acids. Assay: immunoSEQ multiplex PCR; the TCRdb copy retains only in-frame clones and omits some. The data contain some 110,000 clones, 85% to 95% of them singletons. V is TRBV5-1 and J is TRBJ2-7; no firm D call. What was sequenced was Tregs sorted from blood. This receptor was taken from a human donor in good health. CDR3 region: CASSFGLVYEQYF. The CDR3, as DNA: TGCGCCAGCAGCTTCGGCCTAGTCTACGAGCAGTACTTC.